This T cell receptor (beta chain) derives from a study of blood T cells in healthy people across ages. Isolation yielded PBMCs, at least 6.5 million per sample, in every case. Through a sample-barcoded 5' primer and a J-beta primer mix, a second PCR was run for about 6 to 11 cycles. Individual samples furnished no less than 2.5 million CDR3-containing paired-end reads apiece. TCRdb redid the calling of the 5' RACE reads with MiXCR, one entry per CDR3 protein. This sample has 600,000 to 1,000,000 distinct CDR3 sequences; around a quarter occur once, and the top ten carry more than 3%. To note about this clonotype: The CDR3 ends on some other residue instead of the conserved phenylalanine or tryptophan, so this is likely a read error.

This CDR3 has 14 amino acids. Germline CDR1 SNHLY, CDR2 FYNNEI. V was trimmed by 5 bases and J by 7 bases, leaving 15 bases between them. The sample was also linked to a second study, of T cells of mothers and their children.

This sequence joins TRBV2 and TRBJ2-1; D unclear. Sequencing input: blood. The source is a boy between 5 and 17 years old in good health. This CDR3 is CASSPPWTENEQFL. In nucleotides, the CDR3 is TGTGCCAGCAGTCCCCCCTGGACGGAAAATGAGCAGTTCCTC.